This T cell receptor (beta chain) was recorded in a study of human T cells and chemical hapten exposure. General study results and limits: Clustering by CDR3 similarity yielded significantly more large clusters from expanded TCRs than controls. Patch test score was positively correlated with the counts of PT1 expanded TCRs.

Time point in this sample: pre-sensitization, week 0. Noted treatment: therapeutic diphenylcyclopropenone sensitization with weekly scalp DPC. RNA extraction used unfractionated whole blood as the source of total RNA. MiXCR was run by TCRdb on the RACE reads, yielding one entry per CDR3 protein. The data show tens of thousands of distinct CDR3 sequences, 9% to 15% seen once. This clonotype turned up a few times. Its antigen is still unknown. The sequence was obtained from a woman in her thirties or forties with alopecia areata. Some clones in this sample may be carry-over from other donors' samples. The sample consisted of whole blood, taken in connection with sensitization to the hapten diphenylcyclopropenone (DPC).

CDR3: CASSESGVYEQYF. In DNA form, the CDR3 reads TGTGCCAGCAGTGAGAGTGGAGTCTACGAGCAGTACTTC. The chain links TRBV25-1 to TRBJ2-7; D is unresolved. This CDR3 is 13 amino acids long. Germline values: CDR1 MGHDK, CDR2 SYGVNS. Trimming stripped 3 bases from V and 3 bases from J, with 9 bases between.